These 15 T cell receptor beta chains came from one sample sequenced in a study of Ad26.COV2.S vaccination and SARS-CoV-2 variants. Assay used: immunoSEQ multiplex PCR; TCRdb lists only in-frame clones, some missing. The sample yields about half a million clones, roughly nine tenths seen once. Noted treatment: roughly 18 received Ad26.COV2.S at low or high dose, single or two shots; about 5 received placebo; per-sample allocation not given. Specimen acquisition occurred on day 63 following the initial vaccine or placebo injection. Sample: peripheral blood, taken in a trial of Ad26.COV2.S vaccine versus placebo. The receptors derive from a person aged 18-60 years who received the Ad26.COV2.S COVID-19 vaccine or a placebo.

The chain joins TRBV24-1 to TRBJ2-2; D not certain. The germline V and J ends were trimmed by 5 bases and 2 bases, with 8 bases remaining between them. The length of the CDR3 is 14 residues. CDR1 is KGHDR and CDR2 is SFDVKD in the germline V gene. CDR3 coding DNA: TGTGCCACCAGTGTAAGACCAAACACCGGGGAGCTGTTTTTT. It codes for CATSVRPNTGELFF.

The chain combines TRBV6-6 with TRBJ2-7; D not resolved. From germline, CDR1 is MNHNY and CDR2 SVGAGI (reference sequence). Trimming stripped 4 bases from V and 0 bases from J, with 4 bases between. CDR3 size: 12 residues. CDR3 in amino acids: CASSSNSYEQYF. The DNA for the CDR3 is TGTGCCAGCAGTTCCAACTCCTACGAGCAGTACTTC.

The gene calls are TRBV7-9 and TRBJ2-1, with D unclear. This CDR3 contains 13 residues. Germline CDR1 is SEHNR and CDR2 is FQNEAQ (reference sequence). V shed 5 bases and J shed 8 bases, with 13 bases lying between them. CDR3 protein: CASSPRVSHEQFF. CDR3 in DNA: TGTGCCAGCAGCCCAAGAGTATCACATGAGCAGTTCTTC. The whole variable domain, filled in from reference TRBV7-9 and TRBJ2-1, reads DTGVSQNPRHKITKRGQNVTFRCDPISEHNRLYWYRQTLGQGPEFLTYFQNEAQLEKSRLLSDRFSAERPKGSFSTLEIQRTEQGDSAMYLCASSPRVSHEQFFGPGTRLTVL.

This chain connects TRBV6-2 or TRBV6-3 to TRBJ2-3; 8 bases are shared with TRBD2. Looked up from germline, CDR1 is MNHEY and CDR2 is SVGEGT. V trimming: 1 base; J trimming: 8 bases; junction bases outside the gene matches: 8. The CDR3 covers 15 residues. The CDR3 reads CASSYLGTRSTTQYF. The CDR3, as DNA: TGTGCCAGCAGTTACTTGGGGACTAGGTCGACTACGCAGTATTTT.

The chain is built from TRBV12-3 or TRBV12-4 and TRBJ2-3; TRBD2 is a possible D gene (5 bases). This CDR3 spans 12 amino acids. V was clipped by 5 bases and J by 6 bases, with 9 bases between them. In DNA, the CDR3 is TGTGCCAGCAGTCCTACGGGGGATACGCAGTATTTT. The encoded protein is CASSPTGDTQYF.

J is TRBJ1-4 and V is TRBV11-2; unclear D gene. Germline CDR1 SGHAT, CDR2 FQNNGV. Between the trimmed V and J ends, which lost 7 bases and 0 bases, there was a span of 9 bases. This CDR3 has 14 amino acids. CDR3 DNA: TGTGCCAGCACCTCCGGTGCAACTAATGAAAAACTGTTTTTT. Its protein is CASTSGATNEKLFF.

The V gene is TRBV7-9, the J gene TRBJ1-1; 11 positions match TRBD1. The CDR3 loop spans 16 amino acids. The junction had 7 bases not matched to a gene; V was cut back by 2 bases and J by 5 bases. Looked up from germline, CDR1 is SEHNR and CDR2 is FQNEAQ (reference sequence). CDR3 nucleotide sequence: TGTGCCAGCAGCTTAACAGGACAGGGGGCAGGGACTGAAGCTTTCTTT. Encoded protein: CASSLTGQGAGTEAFF. The full variable domain, in which reference TRBV7-9 and TRBJ1-1 provide the parts outside the CDR3, is DTGVSQNPRHKITKRGQNVTFRCDPISEHNRLYWYRQTLGQGPEFLTYFQNEAQLEKSRLLSDRFSAERPKGSFSTLEIQRTEQGDSAMYLCASSLTGQGAGTEAFFGQGTRLTVV.

The chain links TRBV14 to TRBJ1-6; tentatively, D is TRBD1 (5 bases). Germline V gene data show CDR1 as SGHDN and CDR2 as FVKESK. V lost 4 bases, J lost 7 bases, and 11 bases lay in between. The CDR3 sequence is 14 residues long. The CDR3, as DNA: TGTGCCAGCAGCCCGGGACTGCCCAATTCACCCCTCCACTTT. Residues: CASSPGLPNSPLHF.

The CDR3 protein is CASSLVSYGYTF. The CDR3 DNA is TGTGCCAGCAGTTTAGTCTCGTATGGCTACACCTTC. This chain joins TRBV28 and TRBJ1-2, with D unresolved. CDR1 MDHEN and CDR2 SYDVKM come from the germline V gene. The V and J ends lost 2 bases and 5 bases respectively, with 6 bases between them. CDR3 size: 12 residues.

The J gene is TRBJ1-5, the V gene TRBV19; no clear D gene. The germline gives CDR1 LNHDA, CDR2 SQIVND (reference sequence). This CDR3 comprises 14 residues. The V end was cut by 4 bases, the J end by 4 bases, with 11 bases between. The CDR3 DNA sequence: TGTGCCAGTAGTAGATATGGGAAAAATCAGCCCCAGCATTTT. Protein sequence: CASSRYGKNQPQHF.

This rearrangement joins TRBV6-5 to TRBJ1-2; the match to TRBD1 covers 7 bases. This CDR3 has 13 amino acids. Trimming at V came to 7 bases and at J to 6 bases, leaving 8 bases not matched to a gene. Germline CDR1 and CDR2: MNHEY and SVGAGI. The CDR3 loop is CASNRGQGDGYTF. CDR3 sequence (DNA): TGTGCCAGCAATCGGGGCCAGGGGGATGGCTACACCTTC.

V and J are TRBV5-1 and TRBJ2-1; 9 bases are shared with TRBD1. CDR1 and CDR2 (germline): SGHRS, YFSETQ. Trimming removed 4 bases from V and 8 bases from J; junction bases left unmatched: 13. The CDR3 loop spans 16 amino acids. This CDR3 is CASSPLTGQGWDEQFF. The CDR3 DNA sequence: TGCGCCAGCAGCCCACTCACTGGACAGGGGTGGGATGAGCAGTTCTTC.

This chain connects TRBV6-5 to TRBJ1-4; perhaps TRBD1 as D (6 bases). This CDR3 has 13 residues. Germline V CDR1 and CDR2: MNHEY, SVGAGI. V lost 7 bases and J lost 7, with 13 bases in between. Here the CDR3 reads CASIKEDSEKLFF. In DNA form, the CDR3 reads TGTGCCAGCATTAAAGAGGACAGTGAAAAACTGTTTTTT.

V and J are TRBV29-1 and TRBJ2-5; D is unresolved. This CDR3 is 14 amino acids long. V lost 4 bases and J lost 2, with 14 bases in between. CDR1 is SQVTM and CDR2 is ANQGSEA in the germline V gene. The CDR3 bases are TGCAGCGTTGGTTTACTGACTGAACAAGAGACCCAGTACTTC. This translates into CSVGLLTEQETQYF.

CDR3 residues: CASGLGDLFYGYTF. The CDR3 DNA sequence: TGTGCCAGCGGTCTTGGGGACTTATTCTATGGCTACACCTTC. This chain links TRBV7-9 with TRBJ1-2; weak D call: TRBD1 (5 bases). Germline assignment: CDR1 SEHNR and CDR2 FQNEAQ (reference sequence). The CDR3 totals 14 residues. V was cut by 8 bases and J by 4 bases, with 17 bases left in between.